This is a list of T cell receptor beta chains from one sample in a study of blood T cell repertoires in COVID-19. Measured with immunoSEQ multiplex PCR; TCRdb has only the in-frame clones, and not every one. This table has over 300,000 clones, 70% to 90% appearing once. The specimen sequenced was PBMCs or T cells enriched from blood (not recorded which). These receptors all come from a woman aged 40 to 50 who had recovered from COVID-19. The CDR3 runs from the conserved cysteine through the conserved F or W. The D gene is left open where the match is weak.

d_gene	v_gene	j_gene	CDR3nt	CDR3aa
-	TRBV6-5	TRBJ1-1	TGTGCCAGCAGTCCTACAGGGTTGGGCACTGAAGCTTTCTTT	CASSPTGLGTEAFF
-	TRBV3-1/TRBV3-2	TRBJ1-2	TGTGCCAGCAGCCATGAGGCAAACTATGGCTACACCTTC	CASSHEANYGYTF
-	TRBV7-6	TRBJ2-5	TGTGCCAGCAGCTTCGTCTGGGACACCCTCCAAGAGACCCAGTACTTC	CASSFVWDTLQETQYF
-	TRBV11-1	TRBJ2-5	TGTGCCAGCAGTCAGTTATCGTGGGAGACCCAGTACTTC	CASSQLSWETQYF
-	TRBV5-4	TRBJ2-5	TGTGCCAGCAGCTTGGGGGTAGCCGAAGAGACCCAGTACTTC	CASSLGVAEETQYF
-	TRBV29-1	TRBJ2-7	TGCAGCGTTGCCGCGGCCTACGAGCAGTACTTC	CSVAAAYEQYF
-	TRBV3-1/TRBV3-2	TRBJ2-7	TGTGCCAGCAGCCAAGGCACTACACCCTACGAGCAGTACTTC	CASSQGTTPYEQYF
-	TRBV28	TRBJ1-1	TGTGCCAGCAGCTCACCTCGGGGGGAGAGGACTGAAGCTTTCTTT	CASSSPRGERTEAFF
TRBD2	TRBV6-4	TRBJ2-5	TGTGCCAGCAGTGAAAGCGGGGGGCCAGGGGAGACCCAGTACTTC	CASSESGGPGETQYF
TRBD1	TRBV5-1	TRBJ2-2	TGCGGAACCAGTGAGGGGGCTACGAGCACCGGGGAGCTGTTTTTT	CGTSEGATSTGELFF
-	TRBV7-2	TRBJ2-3	TGTGCCAGCAGCTTAGTGGGCCAGGGAGGCGATACGCAGTATTTT	CASSLVGQGGDTQYF